Shown below are 26 T cell receptor beta chains from a single sample sequenced in a study of T cell repertoires in cytomegalovirus infection. Each CDR3 protein is one row after TCRdb ran MiXCR on the reads. The repertoire holds about 330,000 distinct CDR3 sequences, with over 7.5% as singletons. What was sequenced was PBMCs. Receptors were obtained from a human donor in good health (CMV status not recorded). Some clones in this sample may be carry-over from other donors' samples.

In this sample, this clonotype turned up many times. This chain links TRBV7-2 with TRBJ2-1; D ambiguous. Trimming removed 5 bases from V and 6 bases from J, with 17 bases in between. The CDR3 has 15 amino acids. Per the germline V gene, CDR1 is SGHTA and CDR2 is FQGNSA. CDR3 loop: CASSPLMGSGNEQFF. CDR3 nucleotides: TGTGCCAGCAGCCCCTTGATGGGGTCTGGCAATGAGCAGTTCTTC. Combining the CDR3 with reference TRBV7-2 and TRBJ2-1 gives the whole variable domain GAGVSQSPSNKVTEKGKDVELRCDPISGHTALYWYRQSLGQGLEFLIYFQGNSAPDKSGLPSDRFSAERTGGSVSTLTIQRTQQEDSAVYLCASSPLMGSGNEQFFGPGTRLTVL.

This clonotype was seen ten or more times. This chain uses TRBV4-3 with TRBJ2-1; D is possibly TRBD1 (5 bases). Trimming cost V 7 bases and J 0 bases, with 13 bases left between them. This CDR3 has 15 residues. CDR1 LGHNA and CDR2 YSLEER come from the germline V gene. The CDR3 reads CASTLTVFSYNEQFF. The CDR3 bases are TGCGCCAGCACCCTGACAGTTTTCTCCTACAATGAGCAGTTCTTC.

This clonotype was picked up many times. The gene calls are TRBV7-2 and TRBJ1-1, with 7 bases matching TRBD1. The CDR3 contains 15 residues. Germline trimming cut 1 base from V and 2 bases from J; bases unmatched to any gene: 4. The germline CDR1 and CDR2 sequences are SGHTA and FQGNSA. The DNA of the CDR3 is TGTGCCAGCAGCTTAGTCTCAGGGGGAAACACTGAAGCTTTCTTT. Encoded protein: CASSLVSGGNTEAFF.

This clonotype was seen many times. The gene calls are TRBV5-6 and TRBJ2-3; tentatively, D is TRBD1 (5 bases). V lost 0 bases and J 0 bases, leaving 8 bases between the germline ends. Germline V gives CDR1 SGHDT, CDR2 YYEEEE. The CDR3 extends over 15 amino acids. The CDR3 DNA follows: TGTGCCAGCAGCTTGGACAGGCGCAGCACAGATACGCAGTATTTT. Its protein is CASSLDRRSTDTQYF.

This clonotype appeared many times. The chain joins TRBV7-8 to TRBJ2-1, with 11 bases lining up with TRBD2. The V gene end was trimmed by 5 bases and the J gene end by 6 bases; junction bases not matched to a gene: 6. Germline loops: CDR1 SGHVS, CDR2 FQNEAQ. The CDR3 consists of 15 residues. The CDR3 nucleotides read TGTGCCAGCAGCGTCATCGGGACTAGCGGCAATGAGCAGTTCTTC. This sequence encodes CASSVIGTSGNEQFF.

Many counts were recorded for this clonotype. The chain employs TRBV6-1 and TRBJ1-1, with D unclear. This CDR3 contains 11 residues. Germline assignment: CDR1 MNHNS and CDR2 SASEGT. V lost 8 bases, J lost 4 bases, and 8 bases lay in between. CDR3: CASEGPTEAFF. In nucleotides, the CDR3 is TGTGCCAGCGAAGGCCCCACTGAAGCTTTCTTT.

There are many counts of this clonotype. V is TRBV7-2 and J is TRBJ2-7; the D is unclear. V dropped 5 bases and J dropped 0 bases, with 11 bases sitting between them. Germline CDR1 SGHTA, CDR2 FQGNSA. The CDR3 totals 14 residues. In nucleotides, the CDR3 is TGTGCCAGCAGCCCCTTCACTCTCTCCTACGAGCAGTACTTC. Translating gives CASSPFTLSYEQYF.

The chain joins TRBV19 to TRBJ1-4; no definite D call. This CDR3 contains 16 residues. V lost 3 bases and J 12 bases, leaving 23 bases between the germline ends. Germline CDR1 is LNHDA and CDR2 is SQIVND (reference sequence). CDR3 sequence reads: CASSIFRTNTNAELFF. The CDR3 nucleotides read TGTGCCAGTAGTATTTTCAGGACCAACACTAACGCGGAACTGTTTTTT. Supplemented by reference TRBV19 and TRBJ1-4, the full variable domain reads DGGITQSPKYLFRKEGQNVTLSCEQNLNHDAMYWYRQDPGQGLRLIYYSQIVNDFQKGDIAEGYSVSREKKESFPLTVTSAQKNPTAFYLCASSIFRTNTNAELFFGSGTQLSVL.

This clonotype turned up a few times. The V and J genes are TRBV7-2 and TRBJ2-1; D not certain. The V end lost 0 bases, the J end lost 7 bases, and 13 bases lay between the germline ends. CDR3 size: 15 residues. Germline assignment: CDR1 SGHTA and CDR2 FQGNSA. As DNA, the CDR3 is TGTGCCAGCAGCTTAGCCTCTACCGTCGGGAATGAGCAGTTCTTC. Its protein is CASSLASTVGNEQFF.

This clonotype was picked up many times. The chain is built from TRBV11-2 and TRBJ2-3; TRBD2 might be the D (6 bases). This CDR3 comprises 15 residues. Germline loops: CDR1 SGHAT, CDR2 FQNNGV. V lost 0 bases and J lost 2, with 9 bases in between. As DNA, the CDR3 is TGTGCCAGCAGCTTAGACGGGACTCTCACAGATACGCAGTATTTT. Its protein is CASSLDGTLTDTQYF.

This clonotype has a count of ten or more. This rearrangement joins TRBV6-2 or TRBV6-3 to TRBJ2-2; either TRBD1 or TRBD2 may fit D (6 bases each). Trimming stripped 8 bases from V and 1 base from J, with 11 bases between. From germline, CDR1 is MNHEY and CDR2 SVGEGT. The CDR3 is 14 residues long. CDR3 nucleotide sequence: TGTGCCAGCGTCGGGGGCCTGAACACCGGGGAGCTGTTTTTT. Translating it yields CASVGGLNTGELFF.

CDR3 in DNA: TGTGCCAGCAGCCCGCGGGACAGGGCTGGCTACACCTTC. Encoded protein: CASSPRDRAGYTF. The gene calls are TRBV6-5 and TRBJ1-2; 9 nucleotides match TRBD1. CDR3 length: 13 residues. CDR1 and CDR2 from the germline V gene are MNHEY and SVGAGI. V lost 6 bases, J lost 7 bases, and 6 bases stayed unmatched.

This clonotype was seen more than once but under ten times. This sequence joins TRBV5-6 and TRBJ1-6; 7 bases are shared with TRBD1. This CDR3 comprises 17 residues. The germline V gene encodes CDR1 SGHDT and CDR2 YYEEEE. V lost 5 bases and J lost 0; bases outside the gene matches: 8. Here the CDR3 DNA reads TGTGCCAGCAGACGTCGGGACAGCCACTCCTATAATTCACCCCTCCACTTT. Translation gives CASRRRDSHSYNSPLHF.

This clonotype was counted between two and nine times. This chain's CDR3 is CASSLWTKQETQYF. The CDR3 nucleotides read TGTGCCAGCAGCTTATGGACCAAACAAGAGACCCAGTACTTC. This chain links TRBV7-2 with TRBJ2-5; D gene uncertain. V lost 2 bases and J lost 2, with 9 bases in between. The CDR3 extends over 14 amino acids. Germline V CDR1 and CDR2: SGHTA, FQGNSA.

This chain uses TRBV10-3 with TRBJ2-7; perhaps TRBD2 as D (5 bases). The length of the CDR3 is 12 residues. Per germline, CDR1 ENHRY and CDR2 SYGVKD. The germline V and J ends were trimmed by 4 bases and 5 bases, with 9 bases remaining between them. CDR3 residues: CAISGGENEQYF. CDR3 DNA sequence: TGTGCCATCAGTGGGGGAGAGAACGAGCAGTACTTC.

This clonotype was seen a few times. V gene TRBV5-5 combines with J gene TRBJ2-3, with 8 nucleotides matching TRBD1. The germline V gene has CDR1 SGHKS and CDR2 YYEKEE (reference sequence). This CDR3 is 16 amino acids long. The trim removed 1 base at V and 4 bases at J, leaving 8 bases unmatched. For the CDR3, the DNA is TGTGCCAGCAGCTTGCACGACAGGGGTTTCCCAGATACGCAGTATTTT. Translated, it gives CASSLHDRGFPDTQYF.

DNA for the CDR3: TGTGCCATCAGGGGACAGGCGATGAACACTGAAGCTTTCTTT. This translates into CAIRGQAMNTEAFF. The gene calls are TRBV10-3 and TRBJ1-1; 8 nucleotides align to TRBD1. CDR3 size: 14 residues. The trim removed 6 bases at V and 0 bases at J, leaving 3 bases unmatched. The V gene's germline CDR1 is ENHRY and CDR2 SYGVKD.

CDR3 nucleotide sequence: TGCAGCGTTGAGTCATCGACAGGGGGAGGCGGCTACACCTTC. It specifies CSVESSTGGGGYTF. V usage is TRBV29-1 and J usage is TRBJ1-2, with 9 bases that match TRBD1. J lost 8 bases, V lost 3 bases, and 10 bases had no gene match. The CDR3 is 14 residues long. The germline V gene encodes CDR1 SQVTM and CDR2 ANQGSEA. The whole variable domain, remainder taken from reference TRBV29-1 and TRBJ1-2, is SAVISQKPSRDICQRGTSLTIQCQVDSQVTMMFWYRQQPGQSLTLIATANQGSEATYESGFVIDKFPISRPNLTFSTLTVSNMSPEDSSIYLCSVESSTGGGGYTFGSGTRLTVV.

This clonotype was counted at least ten times. The CDR3 is CASSGLDNSPLHF. CDR3 DNA: TGTGCCAGCAGCGGACTGGACAATTCACCCCTCCACTTT. The chain has TRBV6-1 and TRBJ1-6; the D is unclear. There are 13 residues in the CDR3. Trimming cost V 6 bases and J 7 bases, with 10 bases left between them. Germline CDR1 reads MNHNS; CDR2 reads SASEGT.

In this sample, this clonotype turned up a few times. The V and J genes are TRBV6-5 and TRBJ2-5; 8 bases are shared with TRBD2. The junction had 10 bases not matched to a gene; V was cut back by 2 bases and J by 2 bases. The CDR3 runs 17 residues. The germline gives CDR1 MNHEY, CDR2 SVGAGI. The CDR3 DNA reads as TGTGCCAGCAGTTACAAACCTAGCGGGCGGGGACAAGAGACCCAGTACTTC. This translates into CASSYKPSGRGQETQYF.

The chain employs TRBV12-3 or TRBV12-4 and TRBJ2-1; a weak D match, TRBD2 (6 bases). Trimming removed 2 bases from V and 7 bases from J, with 18 bases in between. This CDR3 region has 16 residues. This CDR3 reads CASSLRLALVLNEQFF. CDR3 sequence (DNA): TGTGCCAGCAGTTTACGGCTAGCGCTCGTTTTGAATGAGCAGTTCTTC.

This clonotype was observed a few times. The CDR3 here is CAWSVRGGPDTQYF. The DNA for the CDR3 is TGTGCCTGGAGTGTAAGGGGAGGGCCGGATACGCAGTATTTT. The chain couples TRBV30 to TRBJ2-3; 7 bases are shared with TRBD2. The CDR3 runs 14 residues. The V gene's germline CDR1 is GTSNPN and CDR2 SVGIG (reference sequence). Unmatched junction bases numbered 6, after V lost 0 bases and J lost 6 bases. The entire variable domain, with the rest obtained from reference TRBV30 and TRBJ2-3, is as follows: SQTIHQWPATLVQPVGSPLSLECTVEGTSNPNLYWYRQAAGRGLQLLFYSVGIGQISSEVPQNLSASRPQDRQFILSSKKLLLSDSGFYLCAWSVRGGPDTQYFGPGTRLTVL.

In its sample, this clonotype was seen a few times. This chain uses TRBV20-1 with TRBJ2-1; no clear D gene. V lost 0 bases to trimming and J lost 8 bases, with 14 bases between them. The CDR3 spans 14 residues. Germline lookup yields CDR1 DFQATT and CDR2 SNEGSKA (reference sequence). This chain's CDR3 is CSARDSHRVHEQFF. The CDR3 bases are TGCAGTGCTAGAGATTCTCATCGGGTCCATGAGCAGTTCTTC.

V gene TRBV15 combines with J gene TRBJ1-2, with unresolved D. Germline V gene lookup returns CDR1 LNHNV and CDR2 YYDKDF (reference sequence). The V end was cut by 0 bases, the J end by 7 bases, with 9 bases between. The CDR3 loop spans 13 amino acids. DNA of the CDR3: TGTGCCACCAGCAGAGACAGAAGCCGTGGCTACACCTTC. It codes for CATSRDRSRGYTF.

In this sample, this clonotype turned up a few times. V is TRBV6-6 and J is TRBJ2-7, with D possibly TRBD1 on 6 matching bases. This CDR3 has 15 residues. Germline CDR1 reads MNHNY; CDR2 reads SVGAGI (reference sequence). V was cut by 10 bases and J by 6 bases, with 25 bases left in between. The CDR3 bases are TGTGCCACTATCGATCTGGGGGCAGGGCAAGGCGAGCAGTACTTC. It is translated as CATIDLGAGQGEQYF.

In this sample, this clonotype turned up many times. The chain uses TRBV4-1 and TRBJ1-6; D perhaps matches TRBD1 (6 bases). This CDR3 has 17 amino acids. The germline V gene has CDR1 MGHRA and CDR2 YSYEKL. Trimming pared 0 bases from V and 7 bases from J, leaving 16 bases between. The CDR3 sequence is CASSQDVQGSGNSPLHF. CDR3 coding DNA: TGCGCCAGCAGCCAAGACGTACAGGGTAGCGGGAATTCACCCCTCCACTTT.